The TCR beta chain described here comes from a study of control samples from healthy donors and cancer patients. TCRdb's table, derived via immunoSEQ multiplex PCR, lists solely in-frame clones and lacks some. This sample has 65,000 to 90,000 clones, with around 86% found just once. The source material was PBMCs. This receptor was taken from a woman in her forties or fifties with colorectal cancer.

The CDR3 DNA is TGTGCCAGCAGCGCACGTGGGGCCGGGACAGGGGATAAAAACATTCAGTACTTC. This gives the protein CASSARGAGTGDKNIQYF. This chain links TRBV9 with TRBJ2-4, with TRBD1 matching over 10 bases. CDR1 SGDLS and CDR2 YYNGEE come from the germline V gene. The trim removed 3 bases at V and 4 bases at J, leaving 13 bases unmatched. The CDR3 consists of 18 residues.